The entry that follows covers one T cell receptor beta chain sequence. The antigen is undetermined. This CDR3 is 12 amino acids long. V dropped 6 bases and J dropped 5 bases, with 11 bases sitting between them. Germline V gives CDR1 SEHNR, CDR2 FQNEAQ (reference sequence). Busulfan-fludarabine conditioning, marrow transplant, and cyclophosphamide on days +3 and +4 were administered. The data derive from a study of T cells after posttransplantation cyclophosphamide. Sequencing was performed with immunoSEQ multiplex PCR; in TCRdb, only in-frame clones are kept and a portion is missing. This sample has 2,000 to 2,500 clones, with around two thirds found just once. Study observations and caveats: Recipient CMV seropositivity and CMV reactivation strongly tracked TRB clonality.

The TCR comes from a male patient between 55 and 70 years old who received an allogeneic stem cell transplant from a related donor and was CMV-positive. Part of the T cells may come from the graft donor. The material was PBMCs, obtained after allogeneic stem cell transplant with posttransplant cyclophosphamide. The chain employs TRBV7-9 and TRBJ2-7; a possible D gene is TRBD2 (5 bases). This chain's CDR3 is CASSPRVNEQYF. Written as DNA, the CDR3 is TGTGCCAGCAGTCCGCGGGTCAACGAGCAGTACTTC.